One and the same sample provided the 10 T cell receptor beta chains below, sequenced in a study of blood T cells in healthy people across ages. A second roughly 6 to 12 cycle PCR used barcoded and J-beta primers. TCRdb redid the calling of the 5' RACE reads with MiXCR, one entry per CDR3 protein. This table has hundreds of thousands of distinct CDR3 sequences, 40% to 55% appearing once. Sequencing was carried out using blood. The receptors shown here come from a man aged 80 or over in good health.

This clonotype has just a few counts. V usage is TRBV12-3 or TRBV12-4 and J usage is TRBJ1-6; unclear D gene. V lost 6 bases to trimming and J lost 7 bases, with 13 bases between them. This CDR3 has 14 amino acids. Here the CDR3 reads CASSINPGNSPLHF. Written as DNA, the CDR3 is TGTGCCAGCAGCATCAATCCGGGAAATTCACCCCTCCACTTT.

This clonotype was counted a few times. The rearrangement links TRBV20-1 to TRBJ2-1; 8 bases align to TRBD2. The CDR3 length is 14 residues. Looked up from germline, CDR1 is DFQATT and CDR2 is SNEGSKA (reference sequence). The ends lost 3 bases at V and 6 bases at J; junction bases unmatched: 7. For the CDR3, the DNA is TGCAGTGCTAGTATGGGACTAGTAAGCAATGAGCAGTTCTTC. Translated, it gives CSASMGLVSNEQFF.

This clonotype was observed a single time. A read error may explain this, as a much larger clone is one base away. This sequence joins TRBV21-1 and TRBJ2-4. TRBV21-1 is termed a pseudogene. The CDR3 consists of 14 residues. In DNA, the CDR3 is TGTGCCAGCAGCTTGCGCGGCAGAATCTACGAGCGGTACTTC. This gives the protein CASSLRGRIYERYF.

This clonotype turned up a few times. The chain is built from TRBV15 and TRBJ2-1; TRBD2 matches at 10 bases. V was pared by 0 bases and J by 13 bases, with 9 bases of the junction left unmatched. Per germline, CDR1 LNHNV and CDR2 YYDKDF (reference sequence). CDR3 length: 15 amino acids. This CDR3 reads CATSREFPSGRAQFF. In nucleotides, the CDR3 is TGTGCCACCAGCAGAGAGTTTCCCAGCGGGAGGGCCCAGTTCTTC.

The chain's CDR3 is CASSQDLRLNSNQPQHF. The CDR3 nucleotides read TGCGCCAGCAGCCAAGATTTACGACTTAATAGCAATCAGCCCCAGCATTTT. The V and J genes are TRBV4-1 and TRBJ1-5; D unresolved. V was pared by 0 bases and J by 0 bases, with 12 bases between. This CDR3 region has 17 residues. Germline values: CDR1 MGHRA, CDR2 YSYEKL.

The chain links TRBV9 to TRBJ2-3, with 9 bases aligning to TRBD1. Germline V gives CDR1 SGDLS, CDR2 YYNGEE. V shed 0 bases and J 0 bases; nucleotides not matched to a gene: 8. There are 18 residues in the CDR3. In DNA, the CDR3 is TGTGCCAGCAGCGTAGCAGAATTGGGACAGGGAAGCACAGATACGCAGTATTTT. It translates to CASSVAELGQGSTDTQYF. Full variable domain (missing parts from reference TRBV9 and TRBJ2-3): DSGVTQTPKHLITATGQRVTLRCSPRSGDLSVYWYQQSLDQGLQFLIQYYNGEERAKGNILERFSAQQFPDLHSELNLSSLELGDSALYFCASSVAELGQGSTDTQYFGPGTRLTVL.

Only one count was recorded for this clonotype. This chain uses TRBV12-3 or TRBV12-4 with TRBJ2-3; 9 bases map to TRBD2. This CDR3 contains 17 residues. V shed 4 bases, J shed 1 base, and the junction held 9 bases outside the gene matches. The CDR3 protein is CASSSQGIAGGTDTQYF. The CDR3 DNA follows: TGTGCCAGCAGTTCCCAAGGGATAGCGGGGGGCACAGATACGCAGTATTTT.

The V gene is TRBV20-1, the J gene TRBJ1-2; D may be TRBD1 (5 bases). The germline CDR1 and CDR2 sequences are DFQATT and SNEGSKA (reference sequence). Deletions cut 5 bases from V and 3 bases from J, with 13 bases between. This CDR3 is 13 amino acids long. The CDR3 here is CSAQSDSYYGYTF. The CDR3 bases are TGCAGTGCTCAATCAGACAGTTACTATGGCTACACCTTC.

This chain connects TRBV7-2 to TRBJ2-2; D gene ambiguous. The length of the CDR3 is 16 residues. From germline, CDR1 is SGHTA and CDR2 FQGNSA. V shed 3 bases and J shed 4 bases, with 15 bases lying between them. The CDR3 region is CASSLELAWSTGELFF. In DNA form, the CDR3 reads TGTGCCAGCAGCTTGGAGCTCGCATGGTCCACCGGGGAGCTGTTTTTT.

The chain couples TRBV7-2 to TRBJ2-3; TRBD1 is a possible D gene (6 bases). Trimming cost V 7 bases and J 3 bases, with 11 bases left between them. Germline V gene lookup returns CDR1 SGHTA and CDR2 FQGNSA. There are 13 residues in the CDR3. Here the CDR3 DNA reads TGTGCCAGCACCCCGGACAGTACAGATACGCAGTATTTT. Its protein is CASTPDSTDTQYF.